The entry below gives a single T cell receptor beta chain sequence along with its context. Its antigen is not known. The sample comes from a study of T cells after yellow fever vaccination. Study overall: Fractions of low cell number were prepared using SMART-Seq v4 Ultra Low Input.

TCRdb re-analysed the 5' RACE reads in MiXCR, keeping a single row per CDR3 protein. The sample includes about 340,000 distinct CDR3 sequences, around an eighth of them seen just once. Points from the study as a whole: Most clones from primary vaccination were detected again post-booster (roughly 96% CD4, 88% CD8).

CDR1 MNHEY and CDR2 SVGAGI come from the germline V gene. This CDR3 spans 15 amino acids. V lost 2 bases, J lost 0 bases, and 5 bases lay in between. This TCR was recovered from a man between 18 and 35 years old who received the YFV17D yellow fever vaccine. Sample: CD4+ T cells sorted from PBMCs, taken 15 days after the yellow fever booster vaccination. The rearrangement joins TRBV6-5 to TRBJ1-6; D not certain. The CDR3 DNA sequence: TGTGCCAGCAGTTACAACCCCTCCTATAATTCACCCCTCCACTTT. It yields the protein CASSYNPSYNSPLHF.